These 18 T cell receptor beta chains were all obtained from the same sample, sequenced in a study of T cells in Graves' hyperthyroidism and ophthalmopathy. TCR beta CDR3 regions were amplified from RNA. The TCR CDR3 first-round RT-PCR relied on the HTBI primer set. TCRdb itself ran the multiplex PCR reads through MiXCR, one entry per CDR3 protein. The sample lists some 740,000 distinct CDR3 sequences, roughly 15% seen once, with 10% to 13% in the top ten. The sequencing sample was made of blood. Source of these receptors: a woman under 30 with Graves' hyperthyroidism.

This clonotype was seen a few times. The genes are TRBV7-9 and TRBJ2-1; TRBD2 matches 9 bases. The CDR3 length is 16 residues. Per the germline V gene, CDR1 is SEHNR and CDR2 is FQNEAQ (reference sequence). The V and J ends lost 5 bases and 3 bases, in that order; junction bases with no gene match: 8. CDR3 amino acids: CASSETGTSLYNEQFF. The CDR3 DNA reads as TGTGCCAGCAGCGAGACCGGGACTAGCCTCTACAATGAGCAGTTCTTC.

This clonotype was observed many times. V gene TRBV11-1 combines with J gene TRBJ2-1, with TRBD1 identical over 7 bases. V trimming: 5 bases; J trimming: 5 bases; junction bases outside the gene matches: 6. Looked up from germline, CDR1 is SGHAT and CDR2 is FQDESV (reference sequence). The CDR3 loop spans 14 amino acids. The CDR3 spells CASSANRGNNEQFF. The DNA for the CDR3 is TGTGCCAGCAGCGCAAACAGGGGAAACAATGAGCAGTTCTTC.

This clonotype was counted at least ten times. The rearrangement joins TRBV7-2 to TRBJ2-3; D not certain. The CDR3 runs 14 residues. The germline CDR1 and CDR2 sequences are SGHTA and FQGNSA. Between the trimmed V and J ends, which lost 8 bases and 3 bases, there was a span of 15 bases. The CDR3 spells CASAISTGTDTQYF. In DNA, the CDR3 is TGTGCCAGCGCCATTAGTACGGGTACAGATACGCAGTATTTT.

The table lists this clonotype with a few counts. The chain uses TRBV6-6 and TRBJ1-1, with a weak D call TRBD1 (5 bases). The V gene's germline CDR1 is MNHNY and CDR2 SVGAGI (reference sequence). This CDR3 has 14 residues. V lost 0 bases and J 2 bases, leaving 7 bases between the germline ends. The CDR3 here is CASSYSQENTEAFF. CDR3 sequence (DNA): TGTGCCAGCAGTTACTCACAGGAAAACACTGAAGCTTTCTTT.

V usage is TRBV6-2 or TRBV6-3 and J usage is TRBJ2-6, with D perhaps matching TRBD1 or TRBD2 (5 bases each). The CDR3 contains 18 residues. Germline V gene data show CDR1 as MNHEY and CDR2 as SVGEGT. Trimming took 6 bases from V and 4 from J, leaving 22 bases between them. Written as DNA, the CDR3 is TGTGCCAGCAGAATTGGACTTCCTGGGACGTCGGGGGCCAACGTCCTGACTTTC. Translation gives CASRIGLPGTSGANVLTF.

This clonotype has ten or more counts. This rearrangement joins TRBV20-1 to TRBJ1-1; D unresolved. Germline CDR1 and CDR2: DFQATT and SNEGSKA (reference sequence). CDR3 size: 13 residues. The CDR3 is CTTTYQPGTEAFF. DNA of the CDR3: TGCACCACCACGTATCAGCCGGGGACTGAAGCTTTCTTT.

CDR3 sequence reads: CSGLKNTGELFF. The CDR3 DNA reads as TGCAGTGGACTGAAGAACACCGGGGAGCTGTTTTTT. V is TRBV20-1 and J is TRBJ2-2; D remains unclear. The germline V gene has CDR1 DFQATT and CDR2 SNEGSKA (reference sequence). This CDR3 has 12 amino acids. The V end lost 7 bases, the J end lost 1 base, and 7 bases lay between the germline ends.

This clonotype turned up a few times. The gene calls are TRBV6-1 and TRBJ1-6, with 11 positions matching TRBD1. Per germline, CDR1 MNHNS and CDR2 SASEGT. The CDR3 contains 18 residues. Trimming at V came to 6 bases and at J to 6 bases, leaving 13 bases not matched to a gene. The chain's CDR3 is CASRSGIGTGGGNSPLHF. CDR3 nucleotides: TGTGCCAGCAGGTCCGGGATAGGGACAGGGGGAGGTAATTCACCCCTCCACTTT.

This clonotype has at least ten counts. The rearrangement links TRBV5-1 to TRBJ2-7, with D possibly being TRBD1 (5 bases). V lost 1 base, J lost 4 bases, and 15 bases lay in between. Germline V gene sequence: CDR1 SGHRS, CDR2 YFSETQ. The CDR3 totals 15 residues. CDR3 region: CASSLTLGASYEQYF. For the CDR3, the DNA is TGCGCCAGCAGCTTGACGCTTGGGGCGTCGTACGAGCAGTACTTC.

This clonotype was detected a few times. The chain recombines TRBV6-1 with TRBJ2-7, with TRBD1 matching over 7 bases. V was pared by 6 bases and J by 6 bases, with 8 bases of the junction left unmatched. This CDR3 comprises 13 residues. Germline V gene sequence: CDR1 MNHNS, CDR2 SASEGT. The CDR3 sequence: CASRRTGAGEQYF. The DNA of the CDR3 is TGTGCCAGCAGGCGTACAGGGGCCGGCGAGCAGTACTTC.

At least ten counts were recorded for this clonotype. V usage is TRBV3-1 and J usage is TRBJ2-7; 8 nucleotides align to TRBD2. V trimming: 4 bases; J trimming: 2 bases; junction bases outside the gene matches: 7. The CDR3 extends over 15 amino acids. Looked up from germline, CDR1 is LGHDT and CDR2 is YNNKEL (reference sequence). The DNA for the CDR3 is TGTGCCAGCAGCCGTGGATTAGCGGGGACCTACGAGCAGTACTTC. As protein: CASSRGLAGTYEQYF.

This clonotype was recorded at least ten times. The chain is built from TRBV5-4 and TRBJ2-5; tentatively, D is TRBD1 (6 bases). Near its end, the DNA agrees better with TRBJ2-3, so the J call may be wrong. Germline V gene data show CDR1 as SGHNT and CDR2 as YYREEE (reference sequence). This CDR3 contains 12 residues. The CDR3 loop reads CASSQGSGTQYF. DNA of the CDR3: TGTGCCAGCAGCCAGGGGTCTGGTACGCAGTATTTT.

The chain links TRBV12-3 or TRBV12-4 to TRBJ2-1; D is ambiguous. V lost 7 bases to trimming and J lost 5 bases, with 12 bases between them. There are 13 residues in the CDR3. CDR3 sequence: CASNRWGNNEQFF. The CDR3 nucleotides read TGTGCCAGCAACCGATGGGGTAACAATGAGCAGTTCTTC.

This clonotype was detected only a few times. V usage is TRBV14 and J usage is TRBJ2-1; 9 nucleotides match TRBD2. V lost 1 base to trimming and J lost 5 bases; unmatched junction nucleotides: 6. Germline CDR1 reads SGHDN; CDR2 reads FVKESK. The CDR3 extends over 16 amino acids. In nucleotides, the CDR3 is TGTGCCAGCAGCCAAGTCGGTCCTAGCGGGAACAATGAGCAGTTCTTC. It translates to CASSQVGPSGNNEQFF. Full variable domain (remainder filled in from reference TRBV14 and TRBJ2-1): EAGVTQFPSHSVIEKGQTVTLRCDPISGHDNLYWYRRVMGKEIKFLLHFVKESKQDESGMPNNRFLAERTGGTYSTLKVQPAELEDSGVYFCASSQVGPSGNNEQFFGPGTRLTVL.

There are a few counts of this clonotype. The chain couples TRBV20-1 to TRBJ1-2, with D unresolved. The CDR3 spans 9 residues. Germline CDR1 and CDR2: DFQATT and SNEGSKA (reference sequence). This CDR3 reads CGANYGYTF. The CDR3 DNA sequence: TGCGGAGCTAACTATGGCTACACCTTC.

The chain joins TRBV28 to TRBJ2-1, with D unresolved. This CDR3 is 14 amino acids long. Germline loops: CDR1 MDHEN, CDR2 SYDVKM. Deletions cut 7 bases from V and 7 bases from J, with 17 bases between. CDR3 residues: CASTKGIAYNEQFF. As DNA, the CDR3 is TGTGCCAGCACTAAGGGAATTGCGTATAATGAGCAGTTCTTC.

This clonotype was counted at least ten times. This chain links TRBV10-3 with TRBJ2-1; D not resolved. The CDR3 length is 15 residues. V lost 4 bases and J 0 bases, leaving 10 bases between the germline ends. Germline V gene lookup returns CDR1 ENHRY and CDR2 SYGVKD. The CDR3 bases are TGTGCCATCAGTGCCGCGAAGAGCTCCTACAATGAGCAGTTCTTC. This encodes CAISAAKSSYNEQFF.

This clonotype was recorded many times. This chain joins TRBV5-6 and TRBJ2-6; no reliable D call. V was clipped by 1 base and J by 1 base, with 3 bases between them. CDR3 length: 14 residues. Germline V gene sequence: CDR1 SGHDT, CDR2 YYEEEE. This CDR3 reads CASSLQSGANVLTF. The CDR3 nucleotides read TGTGCCAGCAGCTTGCAGTCTGGGGCCAACGTCCTGACTTTC.